This T cell receptor beta chain was recovered during a study of OX40 agonist ivuxolimab in advanced cancers. Study-wide background: Treatment received earlier with anti-PD-1, anti-PD-L1 or anti-CTLA-4 agents was allowed, and more than 30% had some. One hepatocellular carcinoma and two cutaneous melanoma patients partially responded. General observations from the study: CD8+ T cells averaged more expanded clones than CD4+. Dosing at 0.1 to 3.0 mg/kg was accompanied by clonal expansion of CD4+ and CD8+ blood T cells by week 6.

The V and J ends lost 3 bases and 2 bases, in that order; junction bases with no gene match: 4. Germline CDR1 reads SGDLS; CDR2 reads YYNGEE. The CDR3 is 15 amino acids. The assay was immunoSEQ multiplex PCR, and TCRdb's table has in-frame clones only and misses some. The profile shows about 79,000 clones, less than 95% of them singletons. On this clone itself: What it binds is unknown.

Source: CD4+ or CD8+ T cells sorted from blood, taken in a trial of the OX40 agonist ivuxolimab. This chain links TRBV9 with TRBJ2-2; 7 nucleotides align to TRBD1. The clonotype originates from an adult with an advanced solid tumor such as melanoma, head and neck, liver or kidney cancer. The CDR3 loop is CASSARQGNTGELFF. Written as DNA, the CDR3 is TGTGCCAGCAGCGCTCGACAGGGTAACACCGGGGAGCTGTTTTTT.